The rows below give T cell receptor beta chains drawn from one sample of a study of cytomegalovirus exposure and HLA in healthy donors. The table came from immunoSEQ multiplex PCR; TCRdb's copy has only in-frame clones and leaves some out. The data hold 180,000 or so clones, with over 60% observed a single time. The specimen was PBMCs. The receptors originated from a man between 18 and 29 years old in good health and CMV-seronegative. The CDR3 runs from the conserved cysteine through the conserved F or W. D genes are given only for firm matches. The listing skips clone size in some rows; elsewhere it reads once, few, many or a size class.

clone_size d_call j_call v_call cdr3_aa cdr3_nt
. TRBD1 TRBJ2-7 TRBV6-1 CASSETSWGQVSSYEQYF TGTGCCAGCAGTGAAACAAGTTGGGGACAGGTGAGCTCCTACGAGCAGTACTTC
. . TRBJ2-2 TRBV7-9 CASSFWARVDTGELFF TGTGCCAGCAGCTTTTGGGCCAGGGTAGACACCGGGGAGCTGTTTTTT
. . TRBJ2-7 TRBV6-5 CASSYSTGTPLYEQYF TGTGCCAGCAGTTACTCGACAGGAACCCCTCTCTACGAGCAGTACTTC
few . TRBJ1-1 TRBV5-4 CASSPWGGTEAFF TGTGCCAGCAGCCCCTGGGGAGGAACTGAAGCTTTCTTT
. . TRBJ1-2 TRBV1 CTSSPRGGYTF TGCACCAGCAGCCCCCGCGGAGGCTACACCTTC
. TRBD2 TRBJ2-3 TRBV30 CASGGASTDTQYF TGTGCCTCGGGGGGGGCTAGCACAGATACGCAGTATTTT
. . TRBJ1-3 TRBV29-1 CSVEVGSNTIYF TGCAGCGTTGAAGTGGGGAGCAACACCATATATTTT
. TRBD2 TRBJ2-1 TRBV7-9 CASSFLVGEGPSYNEQFF TGTGCCAGCAGCTTTCTAGTAGGGGAGGGTCCTTCTTACAATGAGCAGTTCTTC
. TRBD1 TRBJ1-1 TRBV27 CASAAYRGFVVDTEAFF TGTGCCAGCGCTGCGTACAGGGGTTTCGTTGTGGACACTGAAGCTTTCTTT
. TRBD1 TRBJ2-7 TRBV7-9 CASSPGGGDRGVHEQYF TGTGCCAGCAGCCCTGGAGGAGGGGACAGGGGGGTCCACGAGCAGTACTTC
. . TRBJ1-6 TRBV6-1 CASSQSPTGNSPLHF TGTGCCAGCAGTCAATCCCCGACGGGTAATTCACCCCTCCACTTT
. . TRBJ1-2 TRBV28 CASSPPGDGYTF TGTGCCAGCAGCCCCCCGGGGGACGGCTACACCTTC
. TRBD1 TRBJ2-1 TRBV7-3 CASSLLIGTGYNEQFF TGTGCCAGCAGCTTATTAATAGGGACAGGGTACAATGAGCAGTTCTTC
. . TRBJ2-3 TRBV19 CASRLSGDTQYF TGTGCCAGTCGGCTTAGCGGAGATACGCAGTATTTT
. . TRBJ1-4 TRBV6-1 CASSAHTGAEKLFF TGTGCCAGCAGTGCACATACGGGAGCCGAAAAACTGTTTTTT
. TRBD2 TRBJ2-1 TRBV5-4 CASSFRAGGQYNEQFF TGTGCCAGCAGCTTCCGAGCGGGGGGGCAATACAATGAGCAGTTCTTC